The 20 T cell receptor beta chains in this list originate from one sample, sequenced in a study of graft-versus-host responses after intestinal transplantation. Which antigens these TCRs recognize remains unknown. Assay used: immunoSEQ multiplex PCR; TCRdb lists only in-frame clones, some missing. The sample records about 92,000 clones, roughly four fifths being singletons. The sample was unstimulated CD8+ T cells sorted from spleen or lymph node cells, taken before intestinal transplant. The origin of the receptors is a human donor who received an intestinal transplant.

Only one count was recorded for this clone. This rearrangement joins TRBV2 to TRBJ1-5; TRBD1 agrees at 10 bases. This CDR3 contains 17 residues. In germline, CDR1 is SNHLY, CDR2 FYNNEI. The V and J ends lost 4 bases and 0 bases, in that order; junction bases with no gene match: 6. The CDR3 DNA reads TGTGCCAGCAGTGCGATAGGACAGGGGGTTAGCAATCAGCCCCAGCATTTT. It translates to CASSAIGQGVSNQPQHF.

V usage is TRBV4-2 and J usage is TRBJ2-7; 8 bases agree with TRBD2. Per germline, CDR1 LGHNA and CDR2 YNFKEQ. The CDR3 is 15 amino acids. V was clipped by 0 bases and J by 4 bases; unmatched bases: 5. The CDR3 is CASSQETGGRYEQYF. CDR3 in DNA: TGTGCCAGCAGCCAAGAGACTGGCGGGAGGTACGAGCAGTACTTC.

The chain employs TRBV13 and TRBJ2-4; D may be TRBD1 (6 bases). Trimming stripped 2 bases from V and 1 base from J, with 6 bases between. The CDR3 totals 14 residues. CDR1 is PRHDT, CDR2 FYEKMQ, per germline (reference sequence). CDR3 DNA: TGTGCCAGCAGCTTAAGGGGGGCCAAAAACATTCAGTACTTC. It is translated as CASSLRGAKNIQYF.

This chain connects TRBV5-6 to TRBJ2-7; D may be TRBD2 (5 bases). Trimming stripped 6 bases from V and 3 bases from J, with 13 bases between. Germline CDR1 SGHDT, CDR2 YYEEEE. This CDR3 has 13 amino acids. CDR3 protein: CASNIRGRYEQYF. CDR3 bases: TGTGCCAGCAACATTCGGGGTCGCTACGAGCAGTACTTC.

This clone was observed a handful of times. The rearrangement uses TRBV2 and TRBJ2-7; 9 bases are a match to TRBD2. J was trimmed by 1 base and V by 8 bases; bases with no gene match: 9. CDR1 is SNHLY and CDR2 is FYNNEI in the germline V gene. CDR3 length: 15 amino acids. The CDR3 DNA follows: TGTGCCAGCTCTAGCGGGGCCTCCTCATCCTACGAGCAGTACTTC. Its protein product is CASSSGASSSYEQYF. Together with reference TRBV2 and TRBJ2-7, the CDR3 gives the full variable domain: EPEVTQTPSHQVTQMGQEVILRCVPISNHLYFYWYRQILGQKVEFLVSFYNNEISEKSEIFDDQFSVERPDGSNFTLKIRSTKLEDSAMYFCASSSGASSSYEQYFGPGTRLTVT.

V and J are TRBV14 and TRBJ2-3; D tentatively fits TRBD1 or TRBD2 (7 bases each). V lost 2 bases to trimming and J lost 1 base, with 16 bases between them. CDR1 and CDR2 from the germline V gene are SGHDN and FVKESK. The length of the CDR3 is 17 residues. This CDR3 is CASSQFTGEGRTDTQYF. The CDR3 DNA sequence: TGTGCCAGCAGCCAATTTACAGGGGAGGGACGCACAGATACGCAGTATTTT. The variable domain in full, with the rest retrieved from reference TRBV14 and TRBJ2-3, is EAGVTQFPSHSVIEKGQTVTLRCDPISGHDNLYWYRRVMGKEIKFLLHFVKESKQDESGMPNNRFLAERTGGTYSTLKVQPAELEDSGVYFCASSQFTGEGRTDTQYFGPGTRLTVL.

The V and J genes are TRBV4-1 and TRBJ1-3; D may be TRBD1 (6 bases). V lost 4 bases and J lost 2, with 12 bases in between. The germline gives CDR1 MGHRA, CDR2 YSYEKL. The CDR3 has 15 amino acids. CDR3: CASSPPWTAGNTIYF. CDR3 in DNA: TGCGCCAGCAGCCCCCCTTGGACAGCTGGAAACACCATATATTTT.

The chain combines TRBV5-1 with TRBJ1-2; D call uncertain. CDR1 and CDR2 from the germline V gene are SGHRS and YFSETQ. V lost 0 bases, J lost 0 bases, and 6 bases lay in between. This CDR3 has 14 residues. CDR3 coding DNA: TGCGCCAGCAGCTTGGCCATCACTAACTATGGCTACACCTTC. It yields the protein CASSLAITNYGYTF.

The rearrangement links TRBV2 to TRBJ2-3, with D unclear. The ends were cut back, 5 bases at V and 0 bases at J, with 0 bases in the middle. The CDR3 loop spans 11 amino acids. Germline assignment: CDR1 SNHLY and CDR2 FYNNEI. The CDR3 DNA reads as TGTGCCAGCAGTAGCACAGATACGCAGTATTTT. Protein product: CASSSTDTQYF. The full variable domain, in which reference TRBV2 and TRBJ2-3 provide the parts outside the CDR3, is EPEVTQTPSHQVTQMGQEVILRCVPISNHLYFYWYRQILGQKVEFLVSFYNNEISEKSEIFDDQFSVERPDGSNFTLKIRSTKLEDSAMYFCASSSTDTQYFGPGTRLTVL.

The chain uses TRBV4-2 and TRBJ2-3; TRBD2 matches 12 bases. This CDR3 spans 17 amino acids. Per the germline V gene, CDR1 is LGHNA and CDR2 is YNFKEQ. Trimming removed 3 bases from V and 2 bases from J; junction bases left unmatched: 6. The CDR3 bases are TGTGCCAGCAGCCAGGGGCTAGCGGGAGGGGTCACAGATACGCAGTATTTT. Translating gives CASSQGLAGGVTDTQYF.

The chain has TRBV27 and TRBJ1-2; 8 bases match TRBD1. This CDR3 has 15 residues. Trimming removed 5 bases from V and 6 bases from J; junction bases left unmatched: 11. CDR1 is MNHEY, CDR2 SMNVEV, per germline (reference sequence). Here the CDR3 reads CASSPTPTGDDGYTF. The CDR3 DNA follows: TGTGCCAGCAGTCCAACCCCGACAGGGGATGATGGCTACACCTTC.

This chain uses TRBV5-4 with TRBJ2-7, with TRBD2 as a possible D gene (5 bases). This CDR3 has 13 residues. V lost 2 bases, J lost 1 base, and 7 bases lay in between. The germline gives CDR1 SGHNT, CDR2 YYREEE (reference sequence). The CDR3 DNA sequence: TGTGCCAGCAGCTTCGGGGTTTCCTACGAGCAGTACTTC. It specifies CASSFGVSYEQYF.

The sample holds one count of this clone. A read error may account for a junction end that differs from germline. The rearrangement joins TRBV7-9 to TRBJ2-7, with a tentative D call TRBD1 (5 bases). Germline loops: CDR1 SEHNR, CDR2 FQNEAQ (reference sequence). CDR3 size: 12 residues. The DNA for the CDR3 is TGTACCAGCAGCTCAGGGACCTACGAGCAGTACTTC. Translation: CTSSSGTYEQYF.

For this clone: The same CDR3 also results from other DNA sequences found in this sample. For the CDR3, the DNA is TGTGCCAGTAGTATAGACCCGGACAGGGGGGGAAATCAGCCCCAGCATTTT. It specifies CASSIDPDRGGNQPQHF. The V call is TRBV19, the J call TRBJ1-5, with TRBD1 matching over 10 bases. The germline V gene has CDR1 LNHDA and CDR2 SQIVND (reference sequence). The CDR3 runs to 17 residues. The trim removed 0 bases at V and 4 bases at J, leaving 6 bases unmatched. Supplemented by reference TRBV19 and TRBJ1-5, the full variable domain reads DGGITQSPKYLFRKEGQNVTLSCEQNLNHDAMYWYRQDPGQGLRLIYYSQIVNDFQKGDIAEGYSVSREKKESFPLTVTSAQKNPTAFYLCASSIDPDRGGNQPQHFGDGTRLSIL.

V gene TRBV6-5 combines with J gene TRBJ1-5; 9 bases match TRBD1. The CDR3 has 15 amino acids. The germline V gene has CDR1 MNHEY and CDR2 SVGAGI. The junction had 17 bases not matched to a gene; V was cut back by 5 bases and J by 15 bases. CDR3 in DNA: TGTGCCAGCAGTGGGGATTGGGGACAGGGCCCCCTGTGGCATTTT. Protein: CASSGDWGQGPLWHF.

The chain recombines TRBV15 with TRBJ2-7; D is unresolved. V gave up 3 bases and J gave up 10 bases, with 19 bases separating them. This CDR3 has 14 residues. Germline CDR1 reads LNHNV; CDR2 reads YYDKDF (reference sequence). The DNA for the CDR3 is TGTGCCACCAGCAGTCACAGTATTCTGACCCCCCAGTACTTC. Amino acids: CATSSHSILTPQYF.

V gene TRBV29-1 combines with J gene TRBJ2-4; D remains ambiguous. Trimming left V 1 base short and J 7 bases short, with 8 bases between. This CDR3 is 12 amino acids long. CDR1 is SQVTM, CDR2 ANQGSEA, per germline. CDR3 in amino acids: CSVEVNGNIQYF. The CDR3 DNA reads TGCAGCGTTGAAGTAAACGGGAACATTCAGTACTTC.

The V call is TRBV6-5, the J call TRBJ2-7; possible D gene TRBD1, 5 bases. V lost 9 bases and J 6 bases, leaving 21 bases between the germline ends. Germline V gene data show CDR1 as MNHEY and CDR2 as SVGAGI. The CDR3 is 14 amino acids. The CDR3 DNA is TGTGCCAGTCAGGGAAACGAAGGGCCAGCCGAGCAGTACTTC. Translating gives CASQGNEGPAEQYF.

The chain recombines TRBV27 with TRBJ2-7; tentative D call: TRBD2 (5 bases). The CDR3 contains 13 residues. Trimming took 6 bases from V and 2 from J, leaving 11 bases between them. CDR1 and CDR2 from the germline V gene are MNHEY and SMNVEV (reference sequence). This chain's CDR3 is CASSRGPTYEQYF. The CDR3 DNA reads TGTGCCAGCAGCCGGGGTCCCACCTACGAGCAGTACTTC.

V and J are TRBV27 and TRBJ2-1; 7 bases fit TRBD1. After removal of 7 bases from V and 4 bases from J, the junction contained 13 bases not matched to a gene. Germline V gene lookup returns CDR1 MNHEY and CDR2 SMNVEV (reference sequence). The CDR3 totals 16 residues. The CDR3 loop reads CASIFGVGTEYNEQFF. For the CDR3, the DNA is TGTGCCAGCATCTTTGGCGTTGGGACAGAGTACAATGAGCAGTTCTTC.